The sequence of this T cell receptor (beta chain) was determined in a study of blood T cells in healthy people across ages. Study-level background: Template-switching capture recovered about one barcoded beta molecule per two T cells. General observations from the study: It was held that the diversity estimates obtained from one million T cells were underestimates. Expanded clonotype shifts may have been confounded, as the donors had an unknown CMV status.

Germline-derived CDR1 and CDR2 are MNHNS and SASEGT. This CDR3 contains 14 residues. V gave up 6 bases and J gave up 7 bases; unmatched junction bases: 9. A sample-barcoded 5' primer and a J-beta primer mix were used in a second PCR of about 6 to 12 cycles. TCRdb used MiXCR to reprocess the 5' RACE reads, holding one entry per CDR3 protein. The data contain 1.5 million to 2 million distinct CDR3 sequences, 49% of them singletons. On this clonotype: The antigen is not known.

This chain connects TRBV6-1 to TRBJ2-4, with TRBD1 matching 7 bases. The sequenced sample consisted of blood. The sequence derives from a middle-aged woman in good health. CDR3 coding DNA: TGTGCCAGCAGGGAGAGGGGGCGGGTGAACATTCAGTACTTC. Its protein is CASRERGRVNIQYF.